These T cell receptor beta chains were read from a single sample in a study of blood T cells in healthy people across ages. TCRdb re-called the 5' RACE reads through MiXCR, storing one row per CDR3 protein. This sample has about 1.8 million distinct CDR3 sequences; around 50% occur once, and the top ten carry approximately 2.1%. The specimen sequenced was blood. All receptors derive from a woman aged 40-49 years in good health. Both conserved end residues are part of each CDR3. Clone size, where shown, is once, few, many, or a class for clones that have expanded.

>TRBV9|.
CASSVALALDHEQYF
>TRBV2|many
CASSTGLARSGANVLTF
>TRBV15|.
CATSRAGLAGGNEQYF
>TRBV9|.
CASSVVGHQGNIQYF
>TRBV5-1|.
CASSLTGTVTDTQYF
>TRBV7-9|.
CASSPIQLQQYGYTF
>TRBV7-2|few
CASSSRGKAKNIQYF
>TRBV7-2|many
CASSPAAYEQYF
>TRBV29-1|.
CSVETPGVTGELFF
>TRBV6-1|.
CASKASQPQHF
>TRBV7-3|.
CASSTNRGNGANILTF
>TRBV6-2/TRBV6-3|.
CASSSRQGNHSPLHF
>TRBV20-1|few
CSASSASTDTQYF
>TRBV6-1|.
CASSETSGGARDTQYF
>TRBV14|.
CASSQDRSRGTGANYGYTF
>TRBV10-1|.
CASRSSGSTDTQYF
>TRBV20-1|few
CSGRVRGQGYNYGYTF
>TRBV12-3/TRBV12-4|.
CASRSRTVSTDTQYF
>TRBV3-1|.
CATSSSGDSYEQYF
>TRBV6-5|.
CASSSTERQGSAKYF
>TRBV15|.
CATSRDRAWGEQYF
>TRBV20-1|.
CSATPGVYNEQFF
>TRBV10-3|.
CAISESQGANNEQFF
>TRBV6-2/TRBV6-3|few
CASSPATSGATQETQYF